Below are 26 T cell receptor beta chains sequenced from a single sample in a study of CD8 T cells in Susac syndrome. Sorting of TEMRA cells relied on CD27 and CD45RA staining. It was with random hexamers that about 0.45 to 1 ug RNA was reverse transcribed. TCRdb reprocessed the immunoSEQ multiplex PCR reads with MiXCR, giving one entry per CDR3 protein. Found here are about 2,000 distinct CDR3 sequences, roughly 66% of them singletons; the top ten hold over 9%. Sequenced: CD8+ TEMRA cells from PBMCs. Stated subset: FACS-sorted terminally differentiated effector memory CD8+ T cells re-expressing CD45RA (CD8+ TEMRA). The origin of the receptors is a human donor with Susac syndrome.

The chain uses TRBV25-1 and TRBJ1-1; perhaps TRBD1 as D (6 bases). Germline-derived CDR1 and CDR2 are MGHDK and SYGVNS. The CDR3 spans 13 residues. The V end lost 4 bases, the J end lost 4 bases, and 10 bases lay between the germline ends. The CDR3 spells CASSGTGPTEAFF. CDR3 nucleotide sequence: TGTGCCAGCAGTGGTACAGGGCCCACTGAAGCTTTCTTT. The full variable domain, its missing parts supplied by reference TRBV25-1 and TRBJ1-1, is EADIYQTPRYLVIGTGKKITLECSQTMGHDKMYWYQQDPGMELHLIHYSYGVNSTEKGDLSSESTVSRIRTEHFPLTLESARPSHTSQYLCASSGTGPTEAFFGQGTRLTVV.

The chain has TRBV9 and TRBJ2-3; the match to TRBD1 covers 10 bases. This CDR3 is 16 amino acids long. Trimming cost V 0 bases and J 4 bases; bases outside gene matches: 5. From germline, CDR1 is SGDLS and CDR2 YYNGEE. The CDR3 DNA reads as TGTGCCAGCAGCGTAGAGGAAGGACAGGGGGCAGATACGCAGTATTTT. It codes for CASSVEEGQGADTQYF.

This clonotype was recorded once. A much bigger clone sits one base away, suggesting this may be a read error. V is TRBV28 and J is TRBJ2-5; D is possibly TRBD2 (5 bases). Per the germline V gene, CDR1 is MDHEN and CDR2 is SYDVKM. The V end was cut by 3 bases, the J end by 3 bases, with 17 bases between. The CDR3 is 16 residues long. CDR3 bases: TGTGCCAGCAGTTTGGAGGCATGGCTGGGAAAAGAGACCCAGTACTTC. Encoded protein: CASSLEAWLGKETQYF. Full variable domain (remainder filled in from reference TRBV28 and TRBJ2-5): DVKVTQSSRYLVKRTGEKVFLECVQDMDHENMFWYRQDPGLGLRLIYFSYDVKMKEKGDIPEGYSVSREKKERFSLILESASTNQTSMYLCASSLEAWLGKETQYFGPGTRLLVL.

The chain links TRBV3-1 to TRBJ1-1; D gene ambiguous. Trimming removed 2 bases from V and 4 bases from J, with 20 bases in between. The germline CDR1 and CDR2 sequences are LGHDT and YNNKEL (reference sequence). The CDR3 is made up of 17 amino acids. CDR3 bases: TGTGCCAGCAGCCAACACAATGCCATTTCAATTCGCACTGAAGCTTTCTTT. It translates to CASSQHNAISIRTEAFF.

This chain links TRBV16 with TRBJ2-3; D remains ambiguous. CDR3 length equals 12 residues. V was clipped by 1 base and J by 3 bases, with 2 bases between them. Germline V gene data show CDR1 as KGHSY and CDR2 as FQNENV. The CDR3 DNA follows: TGTGCCAGCAGCCAATTGACAGATACGCAGTATTTT. This translates into CASSQLTDTQYF.

The chain has TRBV28 and TRBJ2-1; 12 bases fit TRBD2. The CDR3 loop spans 19 amino acids. Germline V gene lookup returns CDR1 MDHEN and CDR2 SYDVKM. The V gene end was trimmed by 3 bases and the J gene end by 2 bases; junction bases not matched to a gene: 11. In DNA form, the CDR3 reads TGTGCCAGCAGTTTCAACGTGGCTAGCGGGGGGGCGACCTACAATGAGCAGTTCTTC. Its protein product is CASSFNVASGGATYNEQFF.

This clonotype was counted between two and nine times. The V gene is TRBV25-1, the J gene TRBJ2-7; 8 bases fit TRBD2. Germline-derived CDR1 and CDR2 are MGHDK and SYGVNS. V lost 5 bases and J lost 4; bases outside the gene matches: 7. This CDR3 contains 14 residues. The CDR3 loop is CASSPLTSGYEQYF. The CDR3 region has the DNA TGTGCCAGCAGTCCCCTCACTAGCGGATACGAGCAGTACTTC.

The chain's CDR3 is CASSVFTGRYPEAFF. CDR3 nucleotides: TGTGCCAGCAGCGTGTTCACAGGGAGATATCCTGAAGCTTTCTTT. The chain is built from TRBV9 and TRBJ1-1; D is possibly TRBD1 (6 bases). This CDR3 has 15 amino acids. Germline CDR1 and CDR2: SGDLS and YYNGEE. Trimming left V 2 bases short and J 6 bases short, with 17 bases between.

Remarks on this clonotype: A much bigger clone sits one base away, suggesting this may be a read error. V and J are TRBV24-1 and TRBJ2-5; D unresolved. Between the trimmed V and J ends, which lost 5 bases and 5 bases, there was a span of 14 bases. Per the germline V gene, CDR1 is KGHDR and CDR2 is SFDVKD. This CDR3 has 14 residues. The CDR3 DNA sequence: TGTGCCACCAGTGGTACTTGCGGCTCGGAGACCCAGTACTTC. This encodes CATSGTCGSETQYF.

This clonotype was recorded once. The genes are TRBV2 and TRBJ2-1, with 10 bases lining up with TRBD1. The CDR3 runs to 16 residues. The V gene's germline CDR1 is SNHLY and CDR2 FYNNEI. The junction had 6 bases not matched to a gene; V was cut back by 4 bases and J by 3 bases. The CDR3, as DNA: TGTGCCAGCAGTGGATCCGACAGGGGGCTCTACAATGAGCAGTTCTTC. This gives the protein CASSGSDRGLYNEQFF. Complete variable domain (other parts from reference TRBV2 and TRBJ2-1): EPEVTQTPSHQVTQMGQEVILRCVPISNHLYFYWYRQILGQKVEFLVSFYNNEISEKSEIFDDQFSVERPDGSNFTLKIRSTKLEDSAMYFCASSGSDRGLYNEQFFGPGTRLTVL.

This chain links TRBV10-3 with TRBJ2-5; 9 bases match TRBD2. This CDR3 is built from 18 residues. Germline CDR1 ENHRY, CDR2 SYGVKD. The V gene end was trimmed by 0 bases and the J gene end by 4 bases; junction bases not matched to a gene: 12. CDR3 bases: TGTGCCATCAGTGAGTCGCCCAGCGGGAGGCGAGAGGGAGAGACCCAGTACTTC. This encodes CAISESPSGRREGETQYF.

This chain links TRBV7-3 with TRBJ2-1, with 10 bases lining up with TRBD2. This CDR3 is built from 17 residues. Looked up from germline, CDR1 is SGHTA and CDR2 is FQGTGA. Trimming at V came to 2 bases and at J to 5 bases, leaving 9 bases not matched to a gene. The chain's CDR3 is CASSLYGLAASHNEQFF. CDR3 sequence (DNA): TGTGCCAGCAGCTTATATGGACTAGCGGCGTCACACAATGAGCAGTTCTTC.

V and J are TRBV6-5 and TRBJ2-7, with a weak D call TRBD2 (6 bases). Germline CDR1 and CDR2: MNHEY and SVGAGI. The CDR3 is 16 residues long. The ends were cut back, 1 base at V and 2 bases at J, with 15 bases in the middle. In nucleotides, the CDR3 is TGTGCCAGCAGTTACTTCGCGGGGCTATCCGCCTACGAGCAGTACTTC. The encoded protein is CASSYFAGLSAYEQYF.

The genes are TRBV6-2 or TRBV6-3 and TRBJ2-1; 9 bases map to TRBD2. This CDR3 contains 15 residues. Losses at the gene ends were 3 bases for V and 3 bases for J; bases not matched to a gene: 3. CDR1 and CDR2 (germline): MNHEY, SVGEGT. The CDR3 nucleotides read TGTGCCAGCAGTTATCTTAGCGGGGGCTACAATGAGCAGTTCTTC. As protein: CASSYLSGGYNEQFF.

The V and J genes are TRBV28 and TRBJ2-3; 7 bases map to TRBD1. With V trimmed by 4 bases and J by 2 bases, 12 bases remained unmatched. Germline values: CDR1 MDHEN, CDR2 SYDVKM. The CDR3 has 17 amino acids. CDR3: CASSSGSTGIDTDTQYF. DNA for the CDR3: TGTGCCAGCAGTTCGGGGTCGACAGGGATAGACACAGATACGCAGTATTTT. The variable domain in full, with the rest retrieved from reference TRBV28 and TRBJ2-3, is DVKVTQSSRYLVKRTGEKVFLECVQDMDHENMFWYRQDPGLGLRLIYFSYDVKMKEKGDIPEGYSVSREKKERFSLILESASTNQTSMYLCASSSGSTGIDTDTQYFGPGTRLTVL.

By proportion, this clonotype is large. This chain uses TRBV2 with TRBJ2-7; D is unresolved. The CDR3 runs 14 residues. V shed 4 bases and J shed 1 base, with 11 bases lying between them. Germline V lookup: CDR1 SNHLY, CDR2 FYNNEI. CDR3 protein: CASSVSIESYEQYV. CDR3 sequence (DNA): TGTGCCAGCAGTGTGAGTATCGAGTCCTACGAGCAGTACGTC.

This chain joins TRBV28 and TRBJ2-1; D might be TRBD2 (5 bases). This CDR3 contains 16 residues. In germline, CDR1 is MDHEN, CDR2 SYDVKM. Trimming removed 7 bases at V and 9 bases at J, with 25 bases between. In DNA, the CDR3 is TGTGCCAGCATCTTGGCGGCTAGCCCCGAGGACGGTGAGCAGTTCTTC. Its protein is CASILAASPEDGEQFF.

The chain carries TRBV6-2 or TRBV6-3 and TRBJ2-1; 10 nucleotides agree with TRBD1. The CDR3 consists of 19 residues. V shed 3 bases, J shed 2 bases, and the junction held 13 bases outside the gene matches. Germline V lookup: CDR1 MNHEY, CDR2 SVGEGT. CDR3 bases: TGTGCCAGCAGTTATGGGGGACAGGGGTCTCGTTACACCTACAATGAGCAGTTCTTC. Protein: CASSYGGQGSRYTYNEQFF.

The rearrangement uses TRBV7-9 and TRBJ2-1, with 9 bases identical to TRBD2. This CDR3 is 17 amino acids long. V was pared by 4 bases and J by 8 bases, with 15 bases of the junction left unmatched. Germline loops: CDR1 SEHNR, CDR2 FQNEAQ (reference sequence). CDR3 region: CASSSPDGTSRADEQFF. The CDR3, as DNA: TGTGCCAGCAGCTCCCCCGATGGGACTAGCCGGGCTGATGAGCAGTTCTTC.

The chain has TRBV29-1 and TRBJ2-1; D is unclear. The CDR3 loop spans 13 amino acids. Germline loops: CDR1 SQVTM, CDR2 ANQGSEA. The V and J ends lost 4 bases and 7 bases respectively, with 14 bases between them. CDR3 loop: CSVVGMLENEQFF. The CDR3, as DNA: TGCAGCGTTGTGGGGATGCTAGAAAATGAGCAGTTCTTC.

The J gene is TRBJ2-7, the V gene TRBV13, with D perhaps given as TRBD1 or TRBD2 (5 bases each). Germline-derived CDR1 and CDR2 are PRHDT and FYEKMQ (reference sequence). Trimming took 8 bases from V and 5 from J, leaving 19 bases between them. The CDR3 consists of 14 residues. CDR3 nucleotides: TGTGCCAGCTGGTCTATGGGACGACGGGACGAGCAGTACGTC. It is translated as CASWSMGRRDEQYV.

The chain couples TRBV4-3 to TRBJ1-2; D gene uncertain. Germline lookup yields CDR1 LGHNA and CDR2 YSLEER. This CDR3 has 17 amino acids. V lost 0 bases and J 2 bases, leaving 16 bases between the germline ends. CDR3 nucleotide sequence: TGCGCCAGCAGCCAAGATCGATCGAGCGCCATAAACTATGGCTACACCTTC. This sequence encodes CASSQDRSSAINYGYTF.

This chain links TRBV14 with TRBJ2-1; the match to TRBD2 covers 7 bases. V gave up 2 bases and J gave up 13 bases; unmatched junction bases: 8. CDR1 and CDR2 (germline): SGHDN, FVKESK. The CDR3 runs 13 residues. CDR3 region: CASSQSPGGFQFF. The CDR3 DNA sequence: TGTGCCAGCAGCCAAAGCCCCGGGGGGTTCCAGTTCTTC.

Of note for this clonotype: An end of the junction differs from the germline gene, which may be a read error. The CDR3 DNA reads as TGCGCCAGCAGCCAACAATCCGGGACAGGGGACACTGAAGCTATCTTT. Its translation: CASSQQSGTGDTEAIF. The chain links TRBV4-1 to TRBJ1-1; the match to TRBD1 covers 10 bases. The CDR3 extends over 16 amino acids. Germline lookup yields CDR1 MGHRA and CDR2 YSYEKL.

V is TRBV3-1 and J is TRBJ1-6, with unresolved D. CDR1 is LGHDT, CDR2 YNNKEL, per germline (reference sequence). This CDR3 is 18 amino acids long. V lost 5 bases to trimming and J lost 5 bases, with 22 bases between them. Written as DNA, the CDR3 is TGTGCCAGCAGCAAGGTGCGTCCTTTCATACATCATAATTCACCCCTCCACTTT. It translates to CASSKVRPFIHHNSPLHF.

The chain links TRBV20-1 to TRBJ2-1; maybe TRBD2 (6 bases). V was pared by 5 bases and J by 9 bases, with 14 bases between. The germline V gene encodes CDR1 DFQATT and CDR2 SNEGSKA (reference sequence). This CDR3 has 12 amino acids. CDR3 in DNA: TGCAGTGCTGCGGAGGGCCTCGGTGAGCAGTTCTTC. Amino acids: CSAAEGLGEQFF.